The following is a T cell receptor beta chain sequence with its context. The sample originates from a study of blood T cell repertoires in COVID-19. CDR1 and CDR2 from the germline V gene are SNHLY and FYNNEI. V was clipped by 8 bases and J by 4 bases, with 15 bases between them. This CDR3 region has 14 residues. TCRdb's copy holds only in-frame clones and misses some; the assay was immunoSEQ multiplex PCR. The sample carries fewer than 300,000 clones, 80% to 90% recorded once. This clonotype originated in a woman in her twenties or thirties with COVID-19, enrolled during active disease. Sequenced sample: peripheral blood. The V and J genes are TRBV2 and TRBJ1-3, with D hard to call. The CDR3: CASDTGGGGNTIYF. CDR3 coding DNA: TGTGCCAGCGACACGGGAGGCGGAGGAAACACCATATATTTT.